This is a list of T cell receptor beta chains from one sample in a study of T-cell reconstitution after alpha-beta-depleted transplantation in children. TCRdb re-analysed the PCR reads in MiXCR, keeping a single row per CDR3 protein. The sample shows hundreds of thousands of distinct CDR3 sequences, about 15% of them seen only once. The source material was PBMCs, mostly from graft donor cells, sampled 360 days after TCRalphabeta/CD19-depleted stem cell transplant. The receptors shown here come from a male patient younger than 18 who had a stem cell transplant for acute lymphoblastic leukemia, so the T cells may come from the graft donor. Each CDR3 is given with its conserved first and last residue. The D gene is left open where the match is weak. Rows may omit the clone size; those that give it use once, few, many or a size class.

V	D	size	J	CDR3	DNA
TRBV19	TRBD2	many	TRBJ2-7	CASSIAGGPYEQYF	TGTGCCAGTAGTATAGCGGGAGGGCCCTACGAGCAGTACTTC
TRBV12-3/TRBV12-4	NA	few	TRBJ2-4	CASGAVAKNIQYF	TGTGCCAGCGGTGCGGTAGCCAAAAACATTCAGTACTTC
TRBV4-1	NA	many	TRBJ2-1	CASSQDGDSGYVYNEQFF	TGCGCCAGCAGCCAAGATGGGGATAGCGGATATGTTTACAATGAGCAGTTCTTC
TRBV4-1	TRBD1	NA	TRBJ2-1	CASRQPGQGISIGQFF	TGCGCCAGCAGACAACCGGGACAGGGCATTTCTATAGGTCAATTCTTC
TRBV4-1	TRBD1	few	TRBJ2-3	CASSQVAGGRGRTQYF	TGCGCCAGCAGCCAAGTTGCAGGGGGCAGAGGGAGGACGCAGTATTTT
TRBV5-1	NA	NA	TRBJ2-5	CASSRGLGRQYF	TGCGCCAGCAGCCGGGGACTCGGGCGCCAGTACTTC
TRBV24-1	NA	few	TRBJ2-1	CATSDPSGYNEQFF	TGTGCCACCAGTGATCCCTCAGGCTACAATGAGCAGTTCTTC
TRBV5-1	TRBD2	many	TRBJ2-7	CASSLVSGTTYEQYF	TGCGCCAGCAGCTTGGTTAGCGGGACAACCTACGAGCAGTACTTC
TRBV27	NA	many	TRBJ2-2	CASSSPRVTSTGELFF	TGTGCCAGCAGTTCACCCAGGGTTACATCGACCGGGGAGCTGTTTTTT
TRBV6-2/TRBV6-3	NA	few	TRBJ2-1	CASSYSEGPSGYNEQFF	TGTGCCAGCAGTTACTCGGAAGGGCCTAGTGGGTACAATGAGCAGTTCTTC
TRBV5-1	NA	few	TRBJ2-1	CASSSTTPGGTRGNEQFF	TGCGCCAGCAGCTCGACCACCCCCGGCGGGACCCGGGGCAATGAGCAGTTCTTC